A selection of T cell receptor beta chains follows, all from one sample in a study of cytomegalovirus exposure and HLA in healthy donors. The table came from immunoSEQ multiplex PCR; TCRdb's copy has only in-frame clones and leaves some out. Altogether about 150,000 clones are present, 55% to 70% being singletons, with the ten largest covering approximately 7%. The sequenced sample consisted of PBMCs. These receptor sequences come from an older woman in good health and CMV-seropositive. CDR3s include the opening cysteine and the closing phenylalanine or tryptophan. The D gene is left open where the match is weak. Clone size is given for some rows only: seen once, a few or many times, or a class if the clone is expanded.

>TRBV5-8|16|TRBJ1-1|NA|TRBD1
CASSRRQGPGNTEAFF
TGTGCCAGCAGCAGAAGACAGGGTCCAGGGAACACTGAAGCTTTCTTT
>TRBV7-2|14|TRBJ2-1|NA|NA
CASSLETGYNEQFF
TGTGCCAGCAGCTTAGAGACGGGATACAATGAGCAGTTCTTC
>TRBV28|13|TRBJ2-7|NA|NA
CASRPGQGDEQYF
TGTGCCAGCAGGCCGGGACAAGGGGACGAGCAGTACTTC
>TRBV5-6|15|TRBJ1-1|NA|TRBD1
CASSLPDRGSTEAFF
TGTGCCAGCAGCTTGCCGGACAGGGGAAGCACTGAAGCTTTCTTT
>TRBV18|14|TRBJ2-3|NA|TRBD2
CASSPGGSTDTQYF
TGTGCCAGCTCACCCGGGGGGAGCACAGATACGCAGTATTTT
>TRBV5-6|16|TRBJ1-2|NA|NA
CASRVLGQLGEHGYTF
TGTGCCAGCAGGGTATTGGGACAACTGGGGGAGCATGGCTACACCTTC
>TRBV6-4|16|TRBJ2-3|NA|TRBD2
CASSETSGSGGDTQYF
TGTGCCAGCAGTGAGACTAGCGGGAGTGGTGGAGATACGCAGTATTTT
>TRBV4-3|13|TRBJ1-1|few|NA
CASSLGQNTEAFF
TGCGCCAGCAGTTTGGGACAGAACACTGAAGCTTTCTTT
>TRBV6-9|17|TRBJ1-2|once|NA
CASSYDGPGQLSYGYTF
TGTGCCAGCAGTTACGACGGCCCGGGACAACTTTCCTATGGCTACACCTTC
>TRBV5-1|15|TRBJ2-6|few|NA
CASRPRGSGANVLTF
TGCGCCAGCAGGCCTAGGGGCTCTGGGGCCAACGTCCTGACTTTC
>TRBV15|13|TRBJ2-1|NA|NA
CATRKDSYNEQFF
TGTGCCACCAGGAAAGACAGCTACAATGAGCAGTTCTTC
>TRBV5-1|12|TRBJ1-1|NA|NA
CASRREGTEAFF
TGCGCCAGCAGAAGGGAGGGCACTGAAGCTTTCTTT
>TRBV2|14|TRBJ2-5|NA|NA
CASKSAGGQETQYF
TGTGCCAGCAAATCCGCTGGGGGGCAAGAGACCCAGTACTTC
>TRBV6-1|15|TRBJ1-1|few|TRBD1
CASSPRDRGKGEAFF
TGTGCCAGCAGTCCCCGGGACAGGGGTAAAGGTGAAGCTTTCTTT
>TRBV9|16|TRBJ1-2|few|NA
CASSVGREGGNYGYTF
TGTGCCAGCAGCGTAGGCAGGGAAGGGGGTAACTATGGCTACACCTTC
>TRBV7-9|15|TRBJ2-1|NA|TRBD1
CASSLSRQGIDEQFF
TGTGCCAGCAGCTTAAGTCGACAGGGTATCGATGAGCAGTTCTTC
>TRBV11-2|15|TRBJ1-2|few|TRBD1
CASSLGGTAFYGYTF
TGTGCCAGCAGCTTAGGCGGGACAGCTTTCTATGGCTACACCTTC
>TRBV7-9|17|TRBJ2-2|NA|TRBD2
CASSLGTSGSYTGELFF
TGTGCCAGCAGCTTAGGGACTAGCGGGAGCTACACCGGGGAGCTGTTTTTT
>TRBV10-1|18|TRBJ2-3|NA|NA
CASSESGGTVLSTDTQYF
TGCGCCAGCAGTGAGTCTGGGGGGACGGTCCTTAGCACAGATACGCAGTATTTT
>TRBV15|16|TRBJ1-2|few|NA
CATSRDQARGGYGYTF
TGTGCCACCAGCAGAGATCAGGCCCGGGGAGGCTATGGCTACACCTTC
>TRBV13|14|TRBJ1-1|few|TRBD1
CASSPGQGDTEAFF
TGTGCCAGCAGCCCGGGACAGGGGGACACTGAAGCTTTCTTT
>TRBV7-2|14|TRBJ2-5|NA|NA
CASSRERAQETQYF
TGTGCCAGCAGCAGAGAGAGGGCCCAAGAGACCCAGTACTTC
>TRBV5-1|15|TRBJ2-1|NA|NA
CASSLTGSGNNEQFF
TGCGCCAGCAGCTTGACGGGGAGTGGCAACAATGAGCAGTTCTTC
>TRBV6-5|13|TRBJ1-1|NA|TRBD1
CASRDRVNTEAFF
TGTGCCAGCAGGGACAGGGTGAACACTGAAGCTTTCTTT
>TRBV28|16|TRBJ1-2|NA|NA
CASSSPGGGLDYGYTF
TGTGCCAGCAGTTCCCCTGGGGGGGGCCTAGACTATGGCTACACCTTC
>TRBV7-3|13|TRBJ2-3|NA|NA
CASSLQSTDTQYF
TGTGCCAGCAGCTTGCAGAGCACAGATACGCAGTATTTT
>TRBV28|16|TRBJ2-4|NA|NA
CASSRQGMGAKNIQYF
TGTGCCAGCAGTCGTCAGGGGATGGGCGCCAAAAACATTCAGTACTTC
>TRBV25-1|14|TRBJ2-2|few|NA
CASTSVGQTGELFF
TGTGCCAGCACCTCCGTCGGACAGACCGGGGAGCTGTTTTTT
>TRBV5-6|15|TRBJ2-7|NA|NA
CASSSPTGSSYEQYF
TGTGCCAGCAGCTCCCCGACAGGAAGCTCCTACGAGCAGTACTTC
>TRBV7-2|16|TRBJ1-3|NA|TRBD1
CASSLRGQIAGNTIYF
TGTGCCAGCAGCTTACGGGGACAGATAGCTGGAAACACCATATATTTT
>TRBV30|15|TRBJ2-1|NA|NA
CAWKDRTSRLNEQFF
TGTGCCTGGAAGGACAGGACTAGCCGTTTGAATGAGCAGTTCTTC
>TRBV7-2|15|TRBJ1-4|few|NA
CASSRMRSPNEKLFF
TGTGCCAGCAGCCGGATGAGGAGCCCTAATGAAAAACTGTTTTTT
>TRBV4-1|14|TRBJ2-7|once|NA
CASSQEGDNYEQYF
TGCGCCAGCAGCCAAGAGGGGGACAACTACGAGCAGTACTTC
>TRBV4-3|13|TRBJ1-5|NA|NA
CASSQDPGGPQHF
TGCGCCAGCAGCCAAGATCCCGGGGGGCCCCAGCATTTT
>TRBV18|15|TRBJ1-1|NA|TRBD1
CASSLERGGLTEAFF
TGTGCCAGCTCACTCGAGAGAGGGGGCCTCACTGAAGCTTTCTTT
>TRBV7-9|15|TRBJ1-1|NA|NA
CASSLVQLVQLEAFF
TGTGCCAGCAGCTTAGTACAGTTGGTGCAGCTTGAAGCTTTCTTT
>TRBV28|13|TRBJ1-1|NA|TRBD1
CASSLRQGAEAFF
TGTGCCAGCAGTTTAAGGCAGGGGGCTGAAGCTTTCTTT
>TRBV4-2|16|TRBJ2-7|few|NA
CASSQDLAESSYEQYF
TGTGCCAGCAGCCAAGATCTGGCGGAGAGCTCCTACGAGCAGTACTTC
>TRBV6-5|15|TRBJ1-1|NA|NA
CASSYSPGMNTEAFF
TGTGCCAGCAGTTACTCCCCAGGTATGAACACTGAAGCTTTCTTT
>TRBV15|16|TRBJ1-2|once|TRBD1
CATSRGDTGGSRGYTF
TGTGCCACCAGCAGAGGTGATACAGGGGGCTCTCGTGGCTACACCTTC
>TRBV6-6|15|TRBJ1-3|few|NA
CASRLDAGSGNTIYF
TGTGCCAGCAGATTAGACGCAGGTTCTGGAAACACCATATATTTT
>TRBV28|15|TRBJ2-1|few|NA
CASSSPGLKNNEQFF
TGTGCCAGCAGTTCCCCAGGGTTAAAGAACAATGAGCAGTTCTTC
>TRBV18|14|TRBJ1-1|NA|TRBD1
CASSPGTGGTEDFF
TGTGCCAGCTCACCCGGGACAGGGGGCACTGAAGATTTCTTT
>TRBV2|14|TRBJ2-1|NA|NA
CASSVISRENEQFF
TGTGCCAGCAGTGTTATCTCACGGGAGAATGAGCAGTTCTTC
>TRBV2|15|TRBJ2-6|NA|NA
CATTYGSSGANVLTF
TGTGCCACCACCTATGGGAGCTCTGGGGCCAACGTCCTGACTTTC
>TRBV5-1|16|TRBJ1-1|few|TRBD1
CASSLVPTGVNTEAFF
TGCGCCAGCAGCTTGGTTCCGACAGGGGTGAACACTGAAGCTTTCTTT
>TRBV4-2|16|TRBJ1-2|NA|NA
CASSLSAGGRGYGYTF
TGTGCCAGCAGCCTATCGGCGGGGGGCAGGGGCTATGGCTACACCTTC
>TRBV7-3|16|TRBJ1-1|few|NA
CASSSGGGRGNTEAFF
TGTGCCAGCAGCTCTGGGGGGGGAAGAGGGAACACTGAAGCTTTCTTT
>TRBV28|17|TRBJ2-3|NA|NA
CASSSASASVSTDTQYF
TGTGCCAGCAGTTCCGCGTCGGCTAGCGTAAGCACAGATACGCAGTATTTT
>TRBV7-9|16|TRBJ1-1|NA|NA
CASSSFGGGRGTEAFF
TGTGCCAGCAGCTCCTTCGGTGGGGGCAGGGGCACTGAAGCTTTCTTT
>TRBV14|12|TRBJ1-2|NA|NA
CASSLGQTGYTF
TGTGCCAGCAGCCTAGGACAGACCGGCTACACCTTC
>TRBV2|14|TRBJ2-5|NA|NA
CASSEGGGLETQYF
TGTGCCAGCAGTGAAGGCGGAGGGTTGGAGACCCAGTACTTC